This TCR beta chain was identified in a study of T-cell memory formation after mild COVID-19. The overall study: TCR clusters were largely donor specific. Findings and caveats of the study: Largely, contracting CD4+ clones fell within CM and EM, and contracting CD8+ clones within EMRA.

From germline, CDR1 is LGHDT and CDR2 YNNKEL (reference sequence). Trimming cost V 4 bases and J 3 bases, with 17 bases left between them. The CDR3 consists of 16 residues. TCRdb reanalysed the 5' RACE reads using MiXCR and keeps one entry per CDR3 protein. The sample holds approximately 350,000 distinct CDR3 sequences, around 28% seen once. This clonotype was picked up a small number of times. Its antigen is currently unknown. The genes are TRBV3-1 and TRBJ2-3; either TRBD1 or TRBD2 may fit D (6 bases each). The sample was PBMCs or a T cell subset sorted from them (not recorded which). This receptor was obtained from an adult woman who had mild COVID-19 (a few samples of this study predate the infection). Cell type and time point are not known. The DNA of the CDR3 is TGTGCCAGCAGCCCCTTCGGAGGGGGGCTTACAGATACGCAGTATTTT. Translation: CASSPFGGGLTDTQYF.